A single sample is the source of the 32 T cell receptor beta chains below, sequenced in a study of T cell repertoires in cytomegalovirus infection. In TCRdb, the reads were re-called with MiXCR into one record per CDR3 protein. The sample carries 250,000 or so distinct CDR3 sequences, approximately 9.2% recorded once. Sequenced sample: PBMCs. The receptors stem from a human donor in good health (CMV status not recorded). Some clones in this sample may be carry-over from other donors' samples.

The V and J genes are TRBV20-1 and TRBJ2-7; TRBD2 aligns across 8 bases. Per the germline V gene, CDR1 is DFQATT and CDR2 is SNEGSKA (reference sequence). V trimming: 3 bases; J trimming: 4 bases; junction bases outside the gene matches: 14. CDR3 length: 16 residues. This chain's CDR3 is CSASDREGHKGYEQYF. DNA for the CDR3: TGCAGTGCTAGTGATCGGGAGGGCCATAAAGGTTACGAGCAGTACTTC.

This clonotype was seen ten or more times. This chain joins TRBV6-1 and TRBJ2-1; D uncertain. V lost 6 bases, J lost 3 bases, and 15 bases lay in between. The CDR3 is 15 amino acids. Germline CDR1 reads MNHNS; CDR2 reads SASEGT. The CDR3 reads CASSRDKVSYNEQFF. DNA for the CDR3: TGTGCCAGCAGCCGAGACAAGGTTAGCTACAATGAGCAGTTCTTC.

This clonotype has a handful of counts. This chain connects TRBV28 to TRBJ1-2; D gene unclear. This CDR3 is built from 12 residues. Trimming removed 6 bases at V and 4 bases at J, with 9 bases between. CDR1 and CDR2 from the germline V gene are MDHEN and SYDVKM. CDR3 protein: CASRVGSYGYTF. CDR3 DNA: TGTGCCAGCAGGGTGGGGAGCTATGGCTACACCTTC.

This clonotype came up many times. CDR3 DNA sequence: TGTGCCAGCACAGCGGGACCAACCTATGGCTACACCTTC. Protein product: CASTAGPTYGYTF. V is TRBV7-9 and J is TRBJ1-2; D possibly corresponds to TRBD1 (5 bases). V was cut by 7 bases and J by 4 bases, with 13 bases left in between. The germline CDR1 and CDR2 sequences are SEHNR and FQNEAQ (reference sequence). This CDR3 comprises 13 residues.

The DNA for the CDR3 is TGTGCCAGTAGTATAGCGGACAACTACGAGCAGTACTTC. Protein sequence: CASSIADNYEQYF. J is TRBJ2-7 and V is TRBV19; maybe TRBD1 (5 bases). V lost 1 base to trimming and J lost 3 bases, with 7 bases between them. The germline CDR1 and CDR2 sequences are LNHDA and SQIVND (reference sequence). The CDR3 contains 13 residues.

This clonotype appeared many times. The rearrangement joins TRBV19 to TRBJ1-1, with D maybe TRBD1 (5 bases). The CDR3 length is 13 residues. V was pared by 9 bases and J by 4 bases, with 15 bases between. Germline CDR1 LNHDA, CDR2 SQIVND (reference sequence). The CDR3 spells CASRQQTFTEAFF. Here the CDR3 DNA reads TGTGCCAGCCGACAGCAGACTTTCACTGAAGCTTTCTTT.

The sample holds many counts of this clonotype. The chain links TRBV7-8 to TRBJ2-2; D possibly corresponds to TRBD1 (6 bases). Germline V CDR1 and CDR2: SGHVS, FQNEAQ. The CDR3 totals 15 residues. The germline V and J ends were trimmed by 1 base and 3 bases, with 9 bases remaining between them. The CDR3 here is CASSLEQGDTGELFF. The CDR3 DNA reads as TGTGCCAGCAGCTTAGAACAGGGTGACACCGGGGAGCTGTTTTTT.

This clonotype has just a few counts. This sequence joins TRBV7-2 and TRBJ2-2, with no clear D. The germline V gene encodes CDR1 SGHTA and CDR2 FQGNSA. The CDR3 has 14 amino acids. The V and J ends lost 8 bases and 1 base respectively, with 11 bases between them. The CDR3 DNA reads TGTGCCAGCTTGAAGGGTCGGAACACCGGGGAGCTGTTTTTT. Its translation: CASLKGRNTGELFF.

This clonotype was recorded many times. V usage is TRBV7-2 and J usage is TRBJ2-1; 9 bases fit TRBD2. The CDR3 loop spans 15 amino acids. With 5 bases clipped from V and 10 bases from J, the junction kept 12 bases outside the gene matches. Germline V gene lookup returns CDR1 SGHTA and CDR2 FQGNSA. CDR3 protein: CASSISGGQGLEQFF. CDR3 DNA sequence: TGTGCCAGCAGCATTAGCGGGGGCCAAGGATTGGAGCAGTTCTTC.

This clonotype showed up just a few times. The chain couples TRBV7-6 to TRBJ2-2; D gene unclear. Germline V gene lookup returns CDR1 SGHVS and CDR2 FNYEAQ. This CDR3 is built from 12 residues. Trimming left V 7 bases short and J 8 bases short, with 11 bases between. CDR3 residues: CASTLRRGELFF. CDR3 coding DNA: TGTGCCAGCACCCTGAGACGAGGGGAGCTGTTTTTT.

This clonotype was seen more than once but under ten times. V usage is TRBV29-1 and J usage is TRBJ2-4; 12 positions agree with TRBD2. The CDR3 length is 12 residues. Germline CDR1 SQVTM, CDR2 ANQGSEA. Trimming at V came to 4 bases and at J to 8 bases, leaving 0 bases not matched to a gene. For the CDR3, the DNA is TGCAGCGTTGGACTAGCGGGAGACATTCAGTACTTC. Amino acids: CSVGLAGDIQYF. The variable domain in full, completed from reference TRBV29-1 and TRBJ2-4, reads SAVISQKPSRDICQRGTSLTIQCQVDSQVTMMFWYRQQPGQSLTLIATANQGSEATYESGFVIDKFPISRPNLTFSTLTVSNMSPEDSSIYLCSVGLAGDIQYFGAGTRLSVL.

The chain joins TRBV5-1 to TRBJ2-7, with 8 bases identical to TRBD1. The CDR3 spans 15 residues. Germline CDR1 is SGHRS and CDR2 is YFSETQ. The trim removed 5 bases at V and 1 base at J, leaving 8 bases unmatched. The DNA for the CDR3 is TGCGCCAGCAGTTCTCACGGGACAGGATCCTACGAGCAGTACTTC. As protein: CASSSHGTGSYEQYF.

In this sample, this clonotype turned up many times. CDR3 coding DNA: TGTGCCAGCAGTTTAGGGCCGGTTGGGAATGAGCAGTTCTTC. It specifies CASSLGPVGNEQFF. The chain uses TRBV12-3 or TRBV12-4 and TRBJ2-1; D gene unclear. V was shortened by 1 base and J by 7 bases, with 11 bases between the two germline ends. The CDR3 runs to 14 residues.

This clonotype was observed a few times. The chain is built from TRBV2 and TRBJ1-1; 9 bases map to TRBD1. Trimming removed 5 bases from V and 9 bases from J; junction bases left unmatched: 10. Germline V gene data show CDR1 as SNHLY and CDR2 as FYNNEI. This CDR3 contains 14 residues. Here the CDR3 reads CASSSSTGGLKAFF. The CDR3 DNA is TGTGCCAGCAGTTCCTCGACAGGGGGGTTAAAAGCTTTCTTT.

This clonotype appeared many times. The genes are TRBV5-1 and TRBJ2-7; 11 nucleotides agree with TRBD2. The V segment lost 10 bases and the J segment 4 bases; nucleotides outside the gene matches: 10. Germline lookup yields CDR1 SGHRS and CDR2 YFSETQ. The CDR3 has 14 amino acids. The CDR3 is CASKETSGIYEQYF. In nucleotides, the CDR3 is TGCGCCTCGAAGGAGACTAGCGGGATTTACGAGCAGTACTTC. The entire variable domain, with the rest obtained from reference TRBV5-1 and TRBJ2-7, is as follows: KAGVTQTPRYLIKTRGQQVTLSCSPISGHRSVSWYQQTPGQGLQFLFEYFSETQRNKGNFPGRFSGRQFSNSRSEMNVSTLELGDSALYLCASKETSGIYEQYFGPGTRLTVT.

This clonotype was seen a handful of times. J is TRBJ2-7 and V is TRBV30; D gene uncertain. The CDR3 contains 15 residues. V gave up 0 bases and J gave up 2 bases, with 14 bases separating them. Per the germline V gene, CDR1 is GTSNPN and CDR2 is SVGIG (reference sequence). CDR3 sequence (DNA): TGTGCCTGGAGTGTATCGGCAGAGGTCCCCTACGAGCAGTACTTC. It encodes CAWSVSAEVPYEQYF.

This clonotype appeared many times. The chain has TRBV11-3 and TRBJ2-7; either TRBD1 or TRBD2 may supply D (5 bases each). CDR3 length equals 14 residues. Germline V CDR1 and CDR2: SGHNT, YENEEA. Trimming shortened V by 5 bases and J by 3 bases, and 14 bases separated the two germline ends. CDR3 in DNA: TGTGCCAGCAGCCCAAAACCGGGGCGCTACGAGCAGTACTTC. Translating it yields CASSPKPGRYEQYF.

This chain links TRBV11-3 with TRBJ2-7, with TRBD2 identical over 8 bases. V was clipped by 5 bases and J by 4 bases; unmatched bases: 7. Germline V gene sequence: CDR1 SGHNT, CDR2 YENEEA. There are 14 residues in the CDR3. The CDR3 region is CASSPRAGDYEQYF. The DNA of the CDR3 is TGTGCCAGCAGCCCACGAGCGGGGGATTACGAGCAGTACTTC.

In its sample, this clonotype was seen a few times. The chain has TRBV29-1 and TRBJ2-1; D unclear. The CDR3 runs to 13 residues. In germline, CDR1 is SQVTM, CDR2 ANQGSEA. The V end lost 4 bases, the J end lost 0 bases, and 7 bases lay between the germline ends. The CDR3 bases are TGCAGCGTTGTTCCGGGCTCCTACAATGAGCAGTTCTTC. Its translation is CSVVPGSYNEQFF.

In this sample, this clonotype turned up many times. The chain employs TRBV7-2 and TRBJ2-5; D call uncertain. Germline CDR1 and CDR2: SGHTA and FQGNSA. The CDR3 runs 14 residues. Trimming took off 6 bases at V and 7 bases at J, with 18 bases between the two ends. The CDR3 loop is CASSSNGPAPTQYF. As DNA, the CDR3 is TGTGCCAGCAGTTCAAACGGACCGGCCCCGACCCAGTACTTC.

The genes are TRBV2 and TRBJ2-1, with D possibly being TRBD1 (6 bases). This CDR3 contains 15 residues. Germline CDR1 reads SNHLY; CDR2 reads FYNNEI. Trimming stripped 6 bases from V and 1 base from J, with 13 bases between. The CDR3 spells CASSDLQGSYNEQFF. The CDR3 nucleotides read TGTGCCAGCAGCGACTTACAGGGATCCTACAATGAGCAGTTCTTC.

This clonotype was seen a few times. J is TRBJ1-1 and V is TRBV9; tentative D call: TRBD1 (6 bases). Trimming stripped 3 bases from V and 5 bases from J, with 17 bases between. The CDR3 contains 15 residues. Germline V gene sequence: CDR1 SGDLS, CDR2 YYNGEE. The CDR3 here is CASSAAGVRGTEAFF. The CDR3 nucleotides are TGTGCCAGCAGCGCGGCGGGCGTCAGGGGAACTGAAGCTTTCTTT.

At least ten counts were recorded for this clonotype. The rearrangement links TRBV30 to TRBJ2-1; D is perhaps TRBD1 (5 bases). The germline CDR1 and CDR2 sequences are GTSNPN and SVGIG (reference sequence). The CDR3 totals 14 residues. V gave up 2 bases and J gave up 3 bases, with 11 bases separating them. As DNA, the CDR3 is TGTGCCTGGAGTAAGGGGCAGATCTACAATGAGCAGTTCTTC. Protein: CAWSKGQIYNEQFF.

The genes are TRBV29-1 and TRBJ1-1, with 7 bases identical to TRBD1. The germline V gene encodes CDR1 SQVTM and CDR2 ANQGSEA. Trimming took 0 bases from V and 6 from J; bases not matched to a gene: 7. The length of the CDR3 is 14 residues. DNA for the CDR3: TGCAGCGTTGAAGAACAACAGGGGATCGCTGAAGCTTTCTTT. This codes for CSVEEQQGIAEAFF. Full variable domain (outside the CDR3, taken from reference TRBV29-1 and TRBJ1-1): SAVISQKPSRDICQRGTSLTIQCQVDSQVTMMFWYRQQPGQSLTLIATANQGSEATYESGFVIDKFPISRPNLTFSTLTVSNMSPEDSSIYLCSVEEQQGIAEAFFGQGTRLTVV.

This clonotype occurred many times. The V and J genes are TRBV6-8 and TRBJ2-5; D might be TRBD1 (6 bases). CDR3 size: 14 residues. V was trimmed by 8 bases and J by 5 bases, leaving 18 bases between them. The V gene's germline CDR1 is MNHGY and CDR2 SAAAGT. The CDR3 reads CASGQGSGGETQYF. The CDR3 DNA is TGTGCCAGCGGCCAGGGGAGCGGTGGTGAGACCCAGTACTTC.

This chain links TRBV19 with TRBJ2-1; a weak D match, TRBD1 (6 bases). Germline lookup yields CDR1 LNHDA and CDR2 SQIVND (reference sequence). V lost 7 bases, J lost 1 base, and 17 bases lay in between. The CDR3 runs to 16 residues. CDR3 sequence reads: CASTGVGARSYNEQFF. The DNA for the CDR3 is TGTGCCAGTACGGGCGTGGGGGCTAGGTCCTACAATGAGCAGTTCTTC.

This clonotype appeared many times. At one of its ends the junction is not consistent with the germline gene, which may arise from a read error. CDR3 amino acids: CASNLNLPMNTEAFF. CDR3 DNA: TGTGCCAGCAACTTAAACTTGCCTATGAACACTGAAGCTTTCTTT. The V gene is TRBV7-2, the J gene TRBJ1-1; D remains ambiguous. The germline V gene encodes CDR1 SGHTA and CDR2 FQGNSA. CDR3 length: 15 amino acids.

The sample holds a few counts of this clonotype. The chain couples TRBV7-9 to TRBJ2-2, with D tentatively TRBD1 or TRBD2 (5 bases each). This CDR3 spans 17 amino acids. Germline lookup yields CDR1 SEHNR and CDR2 FQNEAQ (reference sequence). Trimming shortened V by 4 bases and J by 1 base, and 16 bases separated the two germline ends. CDR3 residues: CASSSPPGQGNTGELFF. In DNA, the CDR3 is TGTGCCAGCAGCTCACCCCCGGGGCAGGGGAACACCGGGGAGCTGTTTTTT.

This clonotype came up many times. The chain couples TRBV4-1 to TRBJ1-1, with D uncertain. Between the trimmed V and J ends, which lost 0 bases and 4 bases, there was a span of 18 bases. Germline V gene data show CDR1 as MGHRA and CDR2 as YSYEKL. The CDR3 totals 17 residues. CDR3 residues: CASSQEDSVFRFTEAFF. CDR3 nucleotide sequence: TGCGCCAGCAGCCAAGAAGACTCGGTTTTCCGGTTCACTGAAGCTTTCTTT.

This clonotype was observed many times. This chain links TRBV29-1 with TRBJ1-1, with TRBD1 matching 9 bases. The CDR3 has 15 amino acids. V shed 6 bases, J shed 2 bases, and the junction held 10 bases outside the gene matches. The germline gives CDR1 SQVTM, CDR2 ANQGSEA. CDR3 DNA: TGCAGCGTCGCTACAGGGGGCGCAGGAAACACTGAAGCTTTCTTT. Encoded protein: CSVATGGAGNTEAFF.

This clonotype was counted ten times or more. This chain links TRBV7-2 with TRBJ2-2; TRBD1 or TRBD2 may be the D gene (6 bases each). Germline V gives CDR1 SGHTA, CDR2 FQGNSA. V lost 2 bases and J 5 bases, leaving 12 bases between the germline ends. The CDR3 runs to 15 residues. The CDR3 nucleotides read TGTGCCAGCAGCTTAATGGGGGGCCGGACCGGGGAGCTGTTTTTT. Encoded protein: CASSLMGGRTGELFF. The full variable domain, completed using reference TRBV7-2 and TRBJ2-2, is GAGVSQSPSNKVTEKGKDVELRCDPISGHTALYWYRQSLGQGLEFLIYFQGNSAPDKSGLPSDRFSAERTGGSVSTLTIQRTQQEDSAVYLCASSLMGGRTGELFFGEGSRLTVL.

Only a few counts were recorded for this clonotype. The V and J genes are TRBV4-1 and TRBJ2-2; D might be TRBD1 (6 bases). Germline V gene sequence: CDR1 MGHRA, CDR2 YSYEKL. The V gene lost 7 bases and the J gene lost 2 bases, with 14 bases spanning the gap. This CDR3 has 15 residues. The CDR3 coding sequence is TGCGCCAGCAACCACCGGGACACAAACACCGGGGAGCTGTTTTTT. It yields the protein CASNHRDTNTGELFF.